This TCR beta chain was recovered during a study of cytomegalovirus exposure and HLA in healthy donors. Germline CDR1 reads MNHNS; CDR2 reads SASEGT. This CDR3 comprises 15 residues. The V end was cut by 5 bases, the J end by 3 bases, with 16 bases between. In regard to this clone: Its antigen is currently unknown.

Amplification used 60 Vbeta primers and 13 Jbeta primers. Libraries were prepared by immunoSEQ multiplex PCR; TCRdb keeps only in-frame clonotypes and omits some of them. The sample has about 130,000 clones; over 60% are singletons. Study conclusions and caveats: Associated with cytomegalovirus, according to the listing, were 170 or so TCR beta chains.

V usage is TRBV6-1 and J usage is TRBJ1-1; D is possibly TRBD1 (6 bases). The sequenced sample was PBMCs. This receptor was taken from a man aged 50 to 59 in good health and CMV-seronegative. Here the CDR3 reads CASSSGKGGDTEAFF. CDR3 sequence (DNA): TGTGCCAGCAGTTCCGGTAAGGGGGGGGACACTGAAGCTTTCTTT.